This TCR beta chain appears in the sequencing data of a study of metastatic and nonmetastatic thyroid tumors. Looking at the study overall: For malignant and benign thyroid patients, tumor or nodule tissue and blood were the sources whose repertoires were compared.

Per the germline V gene, CDR1 is MNHEY and CDR2 is SMNVEV (reference sequence). V was shortened by 3 bases and J by 5 bases, with 13 bases between the two germline ends. This CDR3 has 14 residues. Study observations and caveats: As reported, TCR beta diversity in blood and tumor was significantly higher in malignant thyroid tumors than in benign nodules.

Original data processing: It was from CDR3 differences across clinicopathological groups that a distant-metastasis classifier for papillary thyroid cancer was built. TCRdb redid the clone calls on the PCR reads using MiXCR. These V and J calls originate from TCRdb's pipeline instead of the authors' own analysis. The repertoire includes tens of thousands of clones, over 10% of them detected once, and less than 25% sits in the top ten. This clone was observed a handful of times. What it binds is unknown. Ahead of thyroid surgery, no patient had received treatment of any kind. This chain uses TRBV27 with TRBJ2-5; tentatively, D is TRBD1 or TRBD2 (5 bases each). The sequencing sample was made of blood. This TCR came from a female donor with papillary thyroid cancer or a benign thyroid nodule (not recorded which). Some clones in this sample may be carry-over from other donors' samples. The CDR3 reads CASSFNQGVETQYF. The CDR3 DNA sequence: TGTGCCAGCAGTTTTAACCAGGGAGTCGAGACCCAGTACTTC.